The clone carrying this T cell receptor (beta chain) was recorded once. As yet, its antigen is unknown. Germline CDR1 and CDR2: SGHKS and YYEKEE (reference sequence). This CDR3 region has 15 residues. V gave up 4 bases and J gave up 4 bases; unmatched junction bases: 9. The data are from a study of T cell responses to AZD1222 COVID-19 vaccine. Study-wide results and caveats: No day 14 peak samples; only post-peak repertoires were characterized.

The assay was immunoSEQ multiplex PCR, and TCRdb's table has in-frame clones only and misses some. The table records 120,000 or so clones, around 84% of them present only once. The sequences come from peripheral blood, collected on day 0 of AZD1222 vaccination. The J gene is TRBJ1-2, the V gene TRBV5-5, with 8 bases aligning to TRBD1. The sequence derives from an adult in good health. The CDR3 loop is CASSPTATGAYGYTF. CDR3 bases: TGTGCCAGCAGCCCAACCGCGACAGGGGCCTATGGCTACACCTTC. The full variable domain, in which reference TRBV5-5 and TRBJ1-2 provide the parts outside the CDR3, is DAGVTQSPTHLIKTRGQQVTLRCSPISGHKSVSWYQQVLGQGPQFIFQYYEKEERGRGNFPDRFSARQFPNYSSELNVNALLLGDSALYLCASSPTATGAYGYTFGSGTRLTVV.